This T cell receptor (beta chain) stems from a study of control samples from healthy donors and cancer patients. The assay was immunoSEQ multiplex PCR, and TCRdb's table has in-frame clones only and misses some. The sample yields about 84,000 clones, roughly nine tenths seen once. V lost 1 base, J lost 6 bases, and 1 base stayed unmatched. Germline V gene sequence: CDR1 GTSNPN, CDR2 SVGIG (reference sequence). The CDR3 runs to 12 residues. The receptor comes from a man between 50 and 59 years old in good health. Material for sequencing was blood. The genes are TRBV30 and TRBJ2-3, with 7 nucleotides matching TRBD2. The CDR3 reads CAWSELADTQYF. DNA for the CDR3: TGTGCCTGGAGTGAACTAGCGGATACGCAGTATTTT.